One sample yielded the 17 T cell receptor beta chains listed below, sequenced in a study of monozygotic twins with inflammatory bowel disease. TCRdb reprocessed the 5' RACE reads and keeps a single row for each CDR3 protein, giving no DNA. Recorded for this sample: more than 350,000 distinct CDR3 sequences. What was sequenced was blood. The receptors were sampled from a human donor with ulcerative colitis or Crohn's disease, or a healthy co-twin of an affected twin (not recorded which).

This chain connects TRBV2 to TRBJ2-2; the TRBD1 assignment by TCRdb is unverifiable without DNA. Germline assignment: CDR1 SNHLY and CDR2 FYNNEI. The CDR3 consists of 14 residues. CDR3 amino acids: CASRTDANTGELFF.

CDR3 sequence: CASSFSLGSGANVLTF. The chain is built from TRBV7-9 and TRBJ2-6. There are 16 residues in the CDR3. Germline V CDR1 and CDR2: SEHNR, FQNEAQ (reference sequence).

The chain links TRBV5-8 to TRBJ1-6. The CDR3 runs to 16 residues. Germline values: CDR1 SGHTS, CDR2 YDEGEE. CDR3 in amino acids: CASSLFQGWSNSPLHF. Based on the CDR3 plus reference TRBV5-8 and TRBJ1-6, the full variable domain is EAGVTQSPTHLIKTRGQQATLRCSPISGHTSVYWYQQALGLGLQFLLWYDEGEERNRGNFPPRFSGRQFPNYSSELNVNALELEDSALYLCASSLFQGWSNSPLHFGNGTRLTVT.

V usage is TRBV6-5 and J usage is TRBJ2-2; TCRdb names TRBD2, which stays unverified in the absence of DNA. The CDR3 is 16 amino acids. Looked up from germline, CDR1 is MNHEY and CDR2 is SVGAGI. The CDR3 loop is CASSYLAGDLTGELFF.

The chain carries TRBV3-1 and TRBJ1-3. CDR3 size: 15 residues. Germline V lookup: CDR1 LGHDT, CDR2 YNNKEL (reference sequence). The chain's CDR3 is CASSQSRVSGNTIYF. The whole variable domain, filled in from reference TRBV3-1 and TRBJ1-3, reads DTAVSQTPKYLVTQMGNDKSIKCEQNLGHDTMYWYKQDSKKFLKIMFSYNNKELIINETVPNRFSPKSPDKAHLNLHINSLELGDSAVYFCASSQSRVSGNTIYFGEGSWLTVV.

V is TRBV12-3 or TRBV12-4 and J is TRBJ1-1. This CDR3 comprises 12 residues. The CDR3 is CASSSQWGEAFF.

The J gene is TRBJ2-2, the V gene TRBV12-3 or TRBV12-4. The CDR3 spans 13 residues. The CDR3 reads CASSLSAAGELFF.

The V call is TRBV2, the J call TRBJ2-7; TCRdb outputs TRBD1, but without DNA this stays unchecked. Germline values: CDR1 SNHLY, CDR2 FYNNEI. The CDR3 covers 13 residues. CDR3 protein: CASSRDRIYEQYF.

This sequence joins TRBV28 and TRBJ1-4; TCRdb gives TRBD1 as the D gene, but with no DNA this cannot be confirmed. CDR3 length: 13 residues. The germline gives CDR1 MDHEN, CDR2 SYDVKM. The CDR3 spells CASSLFGGGKLFF.

The V gene is TRBV29-1, the J gene TRBJ1-4; TCRdb's assignment of TRBD1 cannot be checked, as there is no DNA. CDR1 SQVTM and CDR2 ANQGSEA come from the germline V gene. There are 14 residues in the CDR3. CDR3 residues: CSAASGGQGEKLFF.

The rearrangement links TRBV12-3 or TRBV12-4 to TRBJ2-5; TCRdb outputs TRBD1, but without DNA this stays unchecked. The CDR3 loop spans 15 amino acids. The CDR3 reads CASSMGQGRVETQYF.

V is TRBV6-1 and J is TRBJ1-2; TCRdb gives TRBD1 as the D gene, but with no DNA this cannot be confirmed. Germline CDR1 MNHNS, CDR2 SASEGT. The CDR3 sequence is 17 residues long. The CDR3 loop reads CASSERQGNYLLYGYTF.

The chain is built from TRBV9 and TRBJ2-1; absent DNA, TCRdb's TRBD1 call cannot be checked. Germline-derived CDR1 and CDR2 are SGDLS and YYNGEE. CDR3 length equals 15 residues. The CDR3 spells CASSVRPLLYNEQFF.

The genes are TRBV6-5 and TRBJ2-3; lacking DNA, the TRBD1 call made by TCRdb goes unchecked. This CDR3 has 15 amino acids. CDR1 is MNHEY and CDR2 is SVGAGI in the germline V gene. This CDR3 is CASSYGGDSTDTQYF.

The rearrangement uses TRBV9 and TRBJ2-3; TCRdb gives TRBD2 as the D gene, but with no DNA this cannot be confirmed. The germline V gene has CDR1 SGDLS and CDR2 YYNGEE. The CDR3 is 14 amino acids. CDR3 in amino acids: CASSVPSGGNTQYF. Combining the CDR3 with reference TRBV9 and TRBJ2-3 gives the whole variable domain DSGVTQTPKHLITATGQRVTLRCSPRSGDLSVYWYQQSLDQGLQFLIQYYNGEERAKGNILERFSAQQFPDLHSELNLSSLELGDSALYFCASSVPSGGNTQYFGPGTRLTVL.

The gene calls are TRBV7-9 and TRBJ1-4. The germline CDR1 and CDR2 sequences are SEHNR and FQNEAQ (reference sequence). The length of the CDR3 is 13 residues. This CDR3 reads CASQDSGYEKLFF.

The chain joins TRBV3-1 to TRBJ1-3. Germline CDR1 is LGHDT and CDR2 is YNNKEL (reference sequence). The CDR3 length is 14 residues. CDR3 amino acids: CASSPLGNVNTIYF.